A selection of T cell receptor beta chains follows, all from one sample in a study of blood T cell repertoires in COVID-19. Profiling relied on immunoSEQ multiplex PCR, and the TCRdb table lists in-frame clones only, not all of them. The sample carries about 230,000 clones, over 85% recorded once. The sample comprised PBMCs or T cells enriched from blood (not recorded which). All receptors derive from a woman aged 25 to 39 with acute COVID-19. The CDR3 runs from the conserved cysteine through the conserved F or W. The D gene is left open where the match is weak. Only part of the rows carry a size: once, few, many, or a class if the clone is expanded.

>TRBV5-1|TRBJ1-2|TRBD1|-
CASSTGTGGYGYTF
TGCGCCAGCAGCACCGGGACAGGGGGCTATGGCTACACCTTC
>TRBV7-8|TRBJ1-3|TRBD1|-
CASSLFPPGQGRGNTIYF
TGTGCCAGCAGCTTATTCCCACCGGGACAGGGGCGGGGAAACACCATATATTTT
>TRBV29-1|TRBJ2-7|-|-
CSVEGQTYEQYF
TGCAGCGTTGAAGGGCAGACTTACGAGCAGTACTTC
>TRBV7-9|TRBJ1-4|-|-
CASSSTRGGVEKLFF
TGTGCCAGCAGCTCCACTAGGGGGGGAGTTGAAAAACTGTTTTTT
>TRBV5-1|TRBJ1-6|-|few
CASRDTNSPLHF
TGCGCCAGCAGGGACACTAATTCACCCCTCCACTTT
>TRBV5-1|TRBJ2-7|TRBD1|-
CASSLARTGLPKEQYF
TGCGCCAGCAGCTTGGCAAGGACAGGGCTACCCAAAGAGCAGTACTTC
>TRBV5-1|TRBJ2-5|TRBD2|-
CASSTSPGGGGYQETQYF
TGCGCCAGCAGCACCTCCCCGGGAGGCGGGGGGTACCAAGAGACCCAGTACTTC
>TRBV23-1|TRBJ2-7|-|-
CASSHPTPSVHEQYF
TGCGCCAGCAGTCATCCAACTCCGTCTGTCCACGAGCAGTACTTC
>TRBV27|TRBJ1-6|TRBD1|-
CASSSNRGQGSLHF
TGTGCCAGCAGTTCAAACAGGGGGCAGGGTTCTCTCCACTTT
>TRBV7-9|TRBJ1-1|TRBD1|once
CASSAWDRGTTEAFF
TGTGCCAGCAGCGCTTGGGACAGGGGAACCACTGAAGCTTTCTTT
>TRBV2|TRBJ2-3|-|-
CASSELWGGTDTQYF
TGTGCCAGCAGTGAATTGTGGGGGGGCACAGATACGCAGTATTTT
>TRBV5-1|TRBJ1-1|TRBD1|-
CASSLNQGDTEAFF
TGCGCCAGCAGCTTGAACCAGGGGGACACTGAAGCTTTCTTT
>TRBV4-1|TRBJ1-2|TRBD1|-
CASSQVDREPNYGYTF
TGCGCCAGCAGCCAAGTGGACAGGGAGCCTAACTATGGCTACACCTTC
>TRBV11-2|TRBJ1-1|TRBD1|-
CASSLGLGTGMNTEAFF
TGTGCCAGCAGCTTAGGATTGGGGACAGGGATGAACACTGAAGCTTTCTTT
>TRBV18|TRBJ1-4|-|few
CASSISGSGNEKLFF
TGTGCCAGCTCCATCTCGGGGTCCGGTAATGAAAAACTGTTTTTT
>TRBV11-3|TRBJ2-2|-|-
CASSKGLGRDTGELFF
TGTGCCAGCAGCAAGGGGCTGGGTAGGGACACCGGGGAGCTGTTTTTT
>TRBV28|TRBJ2-7|TRBD1|once
CASSRDRESSYEQYF
TGTGCCAGCAGCCGGGACAGGGAGTCCTCCTACGAGCAGTACTTC
>TRBV4-3|TRBJ2-7|TRBD2|-
CASSQDLSSGANSYEQYF
TGCGCCAGCAGCCAAGATCTGAGTAGCGGGGCAAACTCCTACGAGCAGTACTTC
>TRBV3-1/TRBV3-2|TRBJ1-1|-|-
CASSQDRGRHTEAFF
TGTGCCAGCAGCCAAGACAGGGGACGGCACACTGAAGCTTTCTTT
>TRBV7-6|TRBJ2-2|TRBD1|-
CASSRTTGVTGELFF
TGTGCCAGCAGCCGCACCACAGGGGTCACCGGGGAGCTGTTTTTT
>TRBV5-4|TRBJ2-7|TRBD2|-
CASSRGTSGYEQYF
TGTGCCAGCAGCCGGGGGACTAGTGGGTACGAGCAGTACTTC
>TRBV5-1|TRBJ1-2|TRBD1|-
CASRPRQGIDYGYTF
TGCGCCAGCAGGCCTAGACAGGGAATTGACTATGGCTACACCTTC
>TRBV19|TRBJ1-2|-|many
CASIGGPNYGYTF
TGTGCCAGTATTGGAGGGCCTAACTATGGCTACACCTTC
>TRBV18|TRBJ1-5|-|-
CASSLTGNQPQHF
TGTGCCAGCTCACTTACGGGCAATCAGCCCCAGCATTTT
>TRBV3-1/TRBV3-2|TRBJ2-5|-|-
CASSGGYQETQYF
TGTGCCAGCAGCGGGGGGTACCAAGAGACCCAGTACTTC
>TRBV5-4|TRBJ2-7|-|-
CASSLVVGDYEQYF
TGTGCCAGCAGCTTGGTGGTCGGGGACTACGAGCAGTACTTC
>TRBV30|TRBJ2-4|-|-
CAWKASPSNIQYF
TGTGCCTGGAAAGCTAGCCCTTCAAACATTCAGTACTTC
>TRBV28|TRBJ2-1|-|-
CASSNLGGYNEQFF
TGTGCCAGCAGTAACCTAGGGGGCTACAATGAGCAGTTCTTC
>TRBV4-3|TRBJ1-2|-|-
CASSQEVIWDTGTYGYTF
TGCGCCAGCAGCCAAGAGGTTATATGGGACACTGGGACCTATGGCTACACCTTC
>TRBV11-1|TRBJ1-2|-|-
CASSLKNSYGYTF
TGTGCCAGCAGCCTTAAGAACTCCTATGGCTACACCTTC
>TRBV24-1|TRBJ2-5|TRBD1|-
CATSDSRQGKLETQYF
TGTGCCACCAGTGATTCTCGACAGGGGAAATTGGAGACCCAGTACTTC